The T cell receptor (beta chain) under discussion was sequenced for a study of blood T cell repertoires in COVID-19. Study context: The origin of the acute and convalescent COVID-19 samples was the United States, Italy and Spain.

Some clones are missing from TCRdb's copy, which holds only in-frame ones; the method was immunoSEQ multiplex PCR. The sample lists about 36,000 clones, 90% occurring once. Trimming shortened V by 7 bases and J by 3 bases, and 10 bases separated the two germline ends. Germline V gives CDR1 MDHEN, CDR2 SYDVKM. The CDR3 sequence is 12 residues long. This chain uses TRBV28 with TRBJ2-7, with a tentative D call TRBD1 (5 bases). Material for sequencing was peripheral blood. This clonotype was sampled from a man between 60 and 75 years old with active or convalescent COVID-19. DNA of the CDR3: TGTGCCAGCAATAGGGGTAGCTACGAGCAGTACTTC. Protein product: CASNRGSYEQYF.